This T cell receptor (beta chain) appears in the sequencing data of a study of shared clonotypes between healthy human individuals. Repertoires were generated with immunoSEQ multiplex PCR, while TCRdb's copy carries only in-frame clones and drops some. The sample includes millions of clones, about 92% of them seen just once. The CDR3 is 16 residues long. As defined, naive CD8 cells were CD45RO-negative and positively selected for CCR7, with terminally differentiated effector memory CD45RA+ cells excluded. The chain carries TRBV1 and TRBJ1-5; TRBD1, as called in the table, went unchecked against the DNA. TRBV1 is assigned pseudogene status. This sequence originates from a man aged 18-30 years in good health. Some clones in this sample may be carry-over from other donors' samples. Sample: naive CD8+ T cells from PBMCs. The CDR3 DNA is TGCACCAGCAGCCAAGGGACAGGCAACCTCCTCCAGCCCCAGCATTTT. Translating it yields CTSSQGTGNLLQPQHF.